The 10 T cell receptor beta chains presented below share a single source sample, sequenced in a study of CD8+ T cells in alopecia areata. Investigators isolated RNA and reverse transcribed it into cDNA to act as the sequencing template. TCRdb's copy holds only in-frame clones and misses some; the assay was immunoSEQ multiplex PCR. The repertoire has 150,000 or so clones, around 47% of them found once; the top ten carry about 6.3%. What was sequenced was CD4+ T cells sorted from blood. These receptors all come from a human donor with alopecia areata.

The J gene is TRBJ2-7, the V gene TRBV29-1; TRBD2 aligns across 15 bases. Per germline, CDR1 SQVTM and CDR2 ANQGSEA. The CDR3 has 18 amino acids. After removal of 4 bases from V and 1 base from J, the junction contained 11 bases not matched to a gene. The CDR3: CSVVGGTSGRKGSYEQYF. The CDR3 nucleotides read TGCAGCGTTGTGGGGGGGACTAGCGGGAGGAAAGGGTCCTACGAGCAGTACTTC.

The CDR3 sequence is CASRSWGQGPVNYGYTF. For the CDR3, the DNA is TGTGCCAGTAGGTCGTGGGGACAGGGGCCGGTTAACTATGGCTACACCTTC. The V gene is TRBV19, the J gene TRBJ1-2; TRBD1 agrees at 10 bases. V gave up 6 bases and J gave up 1 base; unmatched junction bases: 11. CDR3 length: 17 amino acids. Germline assignment: CDR1 LNHDA and CDR2 SQIVND (reference sequence).

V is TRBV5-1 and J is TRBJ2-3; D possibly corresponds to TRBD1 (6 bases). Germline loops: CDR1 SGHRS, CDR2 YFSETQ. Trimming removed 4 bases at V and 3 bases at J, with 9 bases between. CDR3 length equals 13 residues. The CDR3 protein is CASSRDRTDTQYF. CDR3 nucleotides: TGCGCCAGCAGCAGAGACAGGACAGATACGCAGTATTTT.

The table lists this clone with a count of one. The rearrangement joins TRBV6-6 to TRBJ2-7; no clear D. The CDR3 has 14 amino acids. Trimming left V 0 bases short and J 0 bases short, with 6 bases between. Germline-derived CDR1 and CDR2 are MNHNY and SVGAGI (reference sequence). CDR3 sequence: CASSYSRHSYEQYF. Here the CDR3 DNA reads TGTGCCAGCAGTTACTCGAGGCACTCCTACGAGCAGTACTTC.

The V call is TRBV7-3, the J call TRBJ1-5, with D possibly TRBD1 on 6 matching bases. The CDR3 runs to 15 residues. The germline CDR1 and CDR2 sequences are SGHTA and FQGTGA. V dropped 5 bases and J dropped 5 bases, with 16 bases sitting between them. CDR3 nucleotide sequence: TGTGCCAGCAGCCAACCCCATCCAGGGGATCAGCCCCAGCATTTT. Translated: CASSQPHPGDQPQHF. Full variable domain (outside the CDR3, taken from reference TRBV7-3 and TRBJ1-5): GAGVSQTPSNKVTEKGKYVELRCDPISGHTALYWYRQSLGQGPEFLIYFQGTGAADDSGLPNDRFFAVRPEGSVSTLKIQRTERGDSAVYLCASSQPHPGDQPQHFGDGTRLSIL.

The CDR3 loop reads CASSFGRSSTDTQYF. The CDR3 nucleotides read TGCGCCAGCAGCTTTGGCAGGAGCAGCACAGATACGCAGTATTTT. This sequence joins TRBV5-1 and TRBJ2-3; D gene ambiguous. The V gene lost 2 bases and the J gene lost 0 bases, with 10 bases spanning the gap. Germline CDR1 is SGHRS and CDR2 is YFSETQ. CDR3 length equals 15 residues.

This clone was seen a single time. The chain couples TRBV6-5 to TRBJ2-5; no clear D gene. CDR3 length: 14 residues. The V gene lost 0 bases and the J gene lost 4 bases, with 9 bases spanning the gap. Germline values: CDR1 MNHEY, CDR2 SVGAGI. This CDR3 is CASSYSGMRETQYF. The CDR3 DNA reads TGTGCCAGCAGTTACTCGGGGATGAGAGAGACCCAGTACTTC.

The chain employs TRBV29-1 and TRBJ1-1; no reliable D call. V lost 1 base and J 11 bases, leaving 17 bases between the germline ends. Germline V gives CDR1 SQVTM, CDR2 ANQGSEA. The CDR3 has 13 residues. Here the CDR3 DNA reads TGCAGCGTTGAAGTTAATCCGGCCGGTGGGGCTTTCTTT. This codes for CSVEVNPAGGAFF.

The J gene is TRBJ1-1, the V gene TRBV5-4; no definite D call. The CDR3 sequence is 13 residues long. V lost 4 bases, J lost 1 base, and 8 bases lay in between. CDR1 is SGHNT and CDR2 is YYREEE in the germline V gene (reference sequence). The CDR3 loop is CASSHLPNTEAFF. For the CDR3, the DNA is TGTGCCAGCAGCCACCTACCGAACACTGAAGCTTTCTTT.

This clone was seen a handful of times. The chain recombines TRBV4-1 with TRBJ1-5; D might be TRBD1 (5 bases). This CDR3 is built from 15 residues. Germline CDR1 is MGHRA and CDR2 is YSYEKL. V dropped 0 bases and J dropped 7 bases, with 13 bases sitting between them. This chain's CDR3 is CASSQDLGHSQPQHF. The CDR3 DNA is TGCGCCAGCAGCCAAGATCTGGGGCACTCGCAGCCCCAGCATTTT.